The 25 T cell receptor beta chains below come from one sample, sequenced in a study of response to subunit inactivated influenza vaccine. TCRdb independently ran MiXCR on the RT-PCR reads; one entry per CDR3 protein. The table shows about 540,000 distinct CDR3 sequences, with roughly 23% occurring only once. The same sample was also studied in work on T cells expressing NK-cell markers. In that study: Generation of TCR beta cDNA was performed by 5'RACE template switching incorporating UMIs.

The input for sequencing was CD4+ T cells sorted from PBMCs, taken 11 to 12 days after vaccination. These receptors came from a man aged 45-60 years who received an inactivated influenza vaccine.

There are a few counts of this clonotype. The chain links TRBV20-1 to TRBJ2-3; 14 nucleotides align to TRBD2. Germline V gene sequence: CDR1 DFQATT, CDR2 SNEGSKA (reference sequence). J was trimmed by 4 bases and V by 1 base; bases with no gene match: 1. The CDR3 is made up of 15 amino acids. The CDR3 DNA reads TGCAGTGCTAGAGGACTAGCGGGAGGGGCAGATACGCAGTATTTT. Translating it yields CSARGLAGGADTQYF.

This clonotype showed up many times. The chain recombines TRBV30 with TRBJ2-6, with 7 bases identical to TRBD1. Trimming at V came to 0 bases and at J to 2 bases, leaving 4 bases not matched to a gene. Germline V gene sequence: CDR1 GTSNPN, CDR2 SVGIG (reference sequence). CDR3 size: 16 residues. The CDR3: CAWSVLGGAGANVLTF. The CDR3, as DNA: TGTGCCTGGAGTGTACTAGGGGGCGCTGGGGCCAACGTCCTGACTTTC.

The chain has TRBV5-1 and TRBJ2-5, with a possible D match to TRBD1 (5 bases). This CDR3 is 16 amino acids long. In germline, CDR1 is SGHRS, CDR2 YFSETQ. V gave up 2 bases and J gave up 1 base, with 15 bases separating them. CDR3 nucleotide sequence: TGCGCCAGCAGCTTCTCCCCAGGGATGGCCCAAGAGACCCAGTACTTC. It translates to CASSFSPGMAQETQYF.

The V call is TRBV3-1, the J call TRBJ2-2, with 7 bases identical to TRBD1. Per the germline V gene, CDR1 is LGHDT and CDR2 is YNNKEL (reference sequence). The CDR3 consists of 16 residues. V shed 6 bases, J shed 2 bases, and the junction held 9 bases outside the gene matches. The CDR3, as DNA: TGTGCCAGCAGAGGCACAGGGGCCAGAAACACCGGGGAGCTGTTTTTT. Amino acid sequence: CASRGTGARNTGELFF. The whole variable domain, filled in from reference TRBV3-1 and TRBJ2-2, reads DTAVSQTPKYLVTQMGNDKSIKCEQNLGHDTMYWYKQDSKKFLKIMFSYNNKELIINETVPNRFSPKSPDKAHLNLHINSLELGDSAVYFCASRGTGARNTGELFFGEGSRLTVL.

This clonotype was counted a few times. V is TRBV24-1 and J is TRBJ2-2; D call uncertain. The V gene lost 4 bases and the J gene lost 6 bases, with 5 bases spanning the gap. Germline V gene data show CDR1 as KGHDR and CDR2 as SFDVKD. The CDR3 length is 12 residues. The CDR3 sequence: CATSDVAGELFF. In DNA, the CDR3 is TGTGCCACCAGTGACGTTGCCGGGGAGCTGTTTTTT.

V usage is TRBV20-1 and J usage is TRBJ1-5; D gene unclear. Trimming took off 3 bases at V and 5 bases at J, with 11 bases between the two ends. The CDR3 sequence is 13 residues long. Germline CDR1 and CDR2: DFQATT and SNEGSKA (reference sequence). The CDR3 nucleotides are TGCAGTGCTAGCCGGGAAGGCGATCAGCCCCAGCATTTT. Its protein product is CSASREGDQPQHF.

This clonotype has only a few counts. V and J are TRBV7-9 and TRBJ1-1; no definite D call. Trimming stripped 7 bases from V and 1 base from J, with 10 bases between. CDR1 is SEHNR and CDR2 is FQNEAQ in the germline V gene (reference sequence). The CDR3 extends over 13 amino acids. The CDR3 sequence: CASNGKGNTEAFF. In DNA, the CDR3 is TGTGCCAGCAACGGGAAGGGGAACACTGAAGCTTTCTTT.

In its sample, this clonotype was seen a few times. This chain links TRBV7-8 with TRBJ2-1; tentative D call: TRBD2 (5 bases). V lost 5 bases and J 0 bases, leaving 14 bases between the germline ends. Germline CDR1 and CDR2: SGHVS and FQNEAQ. There are 16 residues in the CDR3. The CDR3 sequence is CASSRESASSYNEQFF. Here the CDR3 DNA reads TGTGCCAGCAGCCGGGAAAGCGCGAGCTCCTACAATGAGCAGTTCTTC.

This sequence joins TRBV12-3 or TRBV12-4 and TRBJ2-3; maybe TRBD1 (6 bases). The CDR3 spans 12 residues. The ends were cut back, 7 bases at V and 6 bases at J, with 11 bases in the middle. CDR3 protein: CASIARGDTQYF. DNA for the CDR3: TGTGCCAGCATCGCGAGGGGGGATACGCAGTATTTT.

This chain connects TRBV19 to TRBJ1-5; the D is unclear. This CDR3 comprises 12 residues. Germline V gives CDR1 LNHDA, CDR2 SQIVND (reference sequence). V shed 6 bases and J shed 7 bases, with 10 bases lying between them. The CDR3 protein is CASRTLPQPQHF. The CDR3 coding sequence is TGTGCCAGTAGGACACTGCCCCAGCCCCAGCATTTT.

The chain employs TRBV10-2 and TRBJ1-1; 9 nucleotides line up with TRBD1. CDR3 size: 13 residues. Per germline, CDR1 WSHSY and CDR2 SAAADI. The J segment lost 8 bases and the V segment lost 6 bases, leaving 7 bases of the junction unmatched. Here the CDR3 reads CASRAPGTGEAFF. The DNA of the CDR3 is TGCGCCAGCAGAGCCCCCGGGACAGGGGAAGCTTTCTTT.

The DNA of the CDR3 is TGTGCCAGCACCTACGGACTAGCGGAAGAGACCCAGTACTTC. Its protein is CASTYGLAEETQYF. The gene calls are TRBV7-2 and TRBJ2-5; 10 bases are shared with TRBD2. The CDR3 loop spans 14 amino acids. The V gene's germline CDR1 is SGHTA and CDR2 FQGNSA. Unmatched junction bases numbered 5, after V lost 7 bases and J lost 3 bases.

The rearrangement uses TRBV5-6 and TRBJ2-7; D is ambiguous. CDR1 and CDR2 from the germline V gene are SGHDT and YYEEEE. Deletions cut 2 bases from V and 0 bases from J, with 18 bases between. The CDR3 covers 17 residues. The chain's CDR3 is CASSFFLAETPSYEQYF. CDR3 coding DNA: TGTGCCAGCAGCTTTTTTTTGGCCGAGACACCCTCCTACGAGCAGTACTTC.

This clonotype has more than one count but fewer than ten. The genes are TRBV20-1 and TRBJ1-4, with TRBD1 identical over 7 bases. CDR1 and CDR2 from the germline V gene are DFQATT and SNEGSKA (reference sequence). The CDR3 sequence is 14 residues long. J gave up 4 bases and V 6 bases, and 8 bases lay outside the gene matches. This CDR3 reads CSAVTGTVNEKLFF. CDR3 DNA sequence: TGCAGTGCAGTTACCGGGACAGTTAATGAAAAACTGTTTTTT.

The chain combines TRBV3-1 with TRBJ2-1, with 11 bases aligning to TRBD1. V shed 3 bases and J 4 bases; nucleotides not matched to a gene: 8. The CDR3 consists of 17 residues. Germline V CDR1 and CDR2: LGHDT, YNNKEL (reference sequence). CDR3 residues: CASSHLGTGGSYNEQFF. The CDR3 DNA reads TGTGCCAGCAGCCATCTTGGGACAGGGGGGAGTTACAATGAGCAGTTCTTC.

This chain uses TRBV20-1 with TRBJ1-3; D remains ambiguous. In germline, CDR1 is DFQATT, CDR2 SNEGSKA (reference sequence). The CDR3 consists of 13 residues. Trimming took 4 bases from V and 0 from J, leaving 7 bases between them. CDR3 nucleotide sequence: TGCAGTGCTACGGTGATCTCTGGAAACACCATATATTTT. Encoded protein: CSATVISGNTIYF.

This clonotype was seen a few times. V usage is TRBV25-1 and J usage is TRBJ2-2; 12 bases are shared with TRBD2. With 10 bases clipped from V and 4 bases from J, the junction kept 7 bases outside the gene matches. The germline gives CDR1 MGHDK, CDR2 SYGVNS. The CDR3 is made up of 15 amino acids. CDR3 protein: CATIPSGGATGELFF. The CDR3 DNA is TGTGCCACCATCCCTAGCGGGGGGGCCACCGGGGAGCTGTTTTTT.

The J gene is TRBJ2-7, the V gene TRBV6-2 or TRBV6-3; D may match TRBD1 or TRBD2 (5 bases each). V lost 7 bases to trimming and J lost 6 bases, with 19 bases between them. CDR1 is MNHEY, CDR2 SVGEGT, per germline. The CDR3 is made up of 14 amino acids. This CDR3 reads CASMPRDGFSEQYF. The CDR3 nucleotides read TGTGCCAGCATGCCCCGGGACGGCTTCTCCGAGCAGTACTTC.

This clonotype was observed many times. The chain couples TRBV12-3 or TRBV12-4 to TRBJ1-5, with D perhaps TRBD1 (6 bases). Trimming took off 5 bases at V and 6 bases at J, with 14 bases between the two ends. The CDR3 is 14 residues long. The CDR3 nucleotides are TGTGCCAGCAGTGGATCGACAGGTACTCAGCCCCAGCATTTT. Translated, it gives CASSGSTGTQPQHF.

This clonotype was picked up a small number of times. This chain joins TRBV7-2 and TRBJ2-1; 9 bases are a match to TRBD2. Unmatched junction bases numbered 12, after V lost 5 bases and J lost 7 bases. The CDR3 runs 16 residues. CDR1 SGHTA and CDR2 FQGNSA come from the germline V gene. The CDR3 reads CASSPSSAGGRNEQFF. The CDR3 region has the DNA TGTGCCAGCAGCCCATCGAGTGCGGGGGGGCGAAATGAGCAGTTCTTC. Supplemented by reference TRBV7-2 and TRBJ2-1, the full variable domain reads GAGVSQSPSNKVTEKGKDVELRCDPISGHTALYWYRQSLGQGLEFLIYFQGNSAPDKSGLPSDRFSAERTGGSVSTLTIQRTQQEDSAVYLCASSPSSAGGRNEQFFGPGTRLTVL.

This clonotype was picked up a small number of times. The V and J genes are TRBV10-3 and TRBJ1-1, with no clear D. Germline V CDR1 and CDR2: ENHRY, SYGVKD. V dropped 3 bases and J dropped 8 bases, with 10 bases sitting between them. The CDR3 has 12 residues. CDR3 sequence reads: CAISDVGSEAFF. In DNA, the CDR3 is TGTGCCATCAGTGATGTGGGTAGCGAAGCTTTCTTT.

This clonotype has at least ten counts. The rearrangement uses TRBV20-1 and TRBJ2-5, with a weak D call TRBD2 (6 bases). Trimming stripped 4 bases from V and 1 base from J, with 16 bases between. This CDR3 region has 15 residues. CDR1 is DFQATT and CDR2 is SNEGSKA in the germline V gene (reference sequence). CDR3 amino acids: CSAIQVGDFQETQYF. CDR3 DNA sequence: TGCAGTGCTATCCAGGTGGGGGACTTCCAAGAGACCCAGTACTTC.

The chain couples TRBV10-3 to TRBJ2-7, with 12 bases identical to TRBD2. With V trimmed by 5 bases and J by 3 bases, 5 bases remained unmatched. The CDR3 contains 15 residues. Germline V CDR1 and CDR2: ENHRY, SYGVKD. CDR3 nucleotide sequence: TGTGCCATCAGTTGGACTAGCGGGGTAAACTACGAGCAGTACTTC. Amino acid sequence: CAISWTSGVNYEQYF.

The chain employs TRBV11-3 and TRBJ2-1; D unresolved. Germline V gene sequence: CDR1 SGHNT, CDR2 YENEEA. The CDR3 covers 13 residues. V was trimmed by 0 bases and J by 7 bases, leaving 7 bases between them. The CDR3 nucleotides are TGTGCCAGCAGCTTAGATTCACGGAATGAGCAGTTCTTC. This translates into CASSLDSRNEQFF.

This clonotype was recorded many times. V is TRBV20-1 and J is TRBJ2-5; 8 nucleotides match TRBD2. Germline V CDR1 and CDR2: DFQATT, SNEGSKA (reference sequence). V lost 5 bases to trimming and J lost 4 bases; unmatched junction nucleotides: 12. There are 15 residues in the CDR3. The chain's CDR3 is CSAGLHGGAVETQYF. In DNA form, the CDR3 reads TGCAGTGCTGGCTTGCACGGGGGGGCCGTAGAGACCCAGTACTTC.